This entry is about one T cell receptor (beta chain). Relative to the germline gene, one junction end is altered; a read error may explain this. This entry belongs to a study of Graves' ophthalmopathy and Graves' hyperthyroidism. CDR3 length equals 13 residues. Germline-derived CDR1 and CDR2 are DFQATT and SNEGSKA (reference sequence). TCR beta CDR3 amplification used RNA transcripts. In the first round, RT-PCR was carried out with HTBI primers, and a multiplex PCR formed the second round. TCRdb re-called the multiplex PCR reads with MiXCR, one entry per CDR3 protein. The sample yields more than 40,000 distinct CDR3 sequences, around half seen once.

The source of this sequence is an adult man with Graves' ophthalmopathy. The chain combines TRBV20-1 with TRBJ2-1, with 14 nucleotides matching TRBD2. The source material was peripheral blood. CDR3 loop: CSARLGLAGEDSF. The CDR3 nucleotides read TGCAGTGCTAGGCTGGGACTAGCGGGAGAAGATAGCTTC.